The clone carrying this TCR beta chain was seen more than once but under ten times. Its target is not known. These data are taken from a study of blood T cells in healthy people across ages. Notes on the study in general: The unknown donor CMV status may have confounded expanded clonotype changes.

Germline assignment: CDR1 LNHNV and CDR2 YYDKDF (reference sequence). This CDR3 has 15 amino acids. The V end was cut by 0 bases, the J end by 5 bases, with 13 bases between. A second about 7 to 12 cycle PCR used barcoded and J-beta primers. TCRdb reprocessed the 5' RACE reads with MiXCR, giving one entry per CDR3 protein. The profile covers about 1.6 million distinct CDR3 sequences, with around 36% appearing a single time and roughly 12% taken by the ten largest. The clonotype was recovered from a woman under 40 in good health. The V gene is TRBV15, the J gene TRBJ2-5; no reliable D call. Input material: blood. CDR3 coding DNA: TGTGCCACCAGCAGAGATTGGAACAGCCAGGAGACCCAGTACTTC. Protein product: CATSRDWNSQETQYF.